What follows are 14 T cell receptor beta chains derived from one specimen sequenced in a study of T cell responses to AZD1222 COVID-19 vaccine. The assay was immunoSEQ multiplex PCR, and TCRdb's table has in-frame clones only and misses some. The repertoire holds more than 100,000 clones, with roughly 92% as singletons. Here the sequenced sample was peripheral blood, taken on day 0 of AZD1222 vaccination. These receptors all come from an adult in good health.

This clone showed up just a few times. The junction does not match germline at one end; this may be a read error. The chain has TRBV7-2 and TRBJ1-2; D not certain. This CDR3 spans 15 amino acids. From germline, CDR1 is SGHTA and CDR2 FQGNSA. DNA of the CDR3: TGTGCCAGCACCTTCGACGGTCAAGGCTCCTATCGCTACACCTTC. The encoded protein is CASTFDGQGSYRYTF. Variable domain in full (rest from reference TRBV7-2 and TRBJ1-2): GAGVSQSPSNKVTEKGKDVELRCDPISGHTALYWYRQSLGQGLEFLIYFQGNSAPDKSGLPSDRFSAERTGGSVSTLTIQRTQQEDSAVYLCASTFDGQGSYRYTFGSGTRLTVV.

V and J are TRBV4-2 and TRBJ1-1, with unresolved D. Trimming pared 4 bases from V and 1 base from J, leaving 13 bases between. The CDR3 extends over 15 amino acids. Germline values: CDR1 LGHNA, CDR2 YNFKEQ. The CDR3 sequence is CASSPRERENTEAFF. DNA for the CDR3: TGTGCCAGCAGCCCCCGGGAAAGGGAGAACACTGAAGCTTTCTTT.

The CDR3 sequence is CASSLNSGNTIYF. CDR3 sequence (DNA): TGTGCCAGCAGCTTGAACTCTGGAAACACCATATATTTT. The chain recombines TRBV7-9 with TRBJ1-3; D not certain. The V gene's germline CDR1 is SEHNR and CDR2 FQNEAQ (reference sequence). V shed 3 bases and J shed 0 bases, with 3 bases lying between them. CDR3 length: 13 residues. The whole variable domain, remainder taken from reference TRBV7-9 and TRBJ1-3, is DTGVSQNPRHKITKRGQNVTFRCDPISEHNRLYWYRQTLGQGPEFLTYFQNEAQLEKSRLLSDRFSAERPKGSFSTLEIQRTEQGDSAMYLCASSLNSGNTIYFGEGSWLTVV.

The chain is built from TRBV15 and TRBJ2-1; D uncertain. Trimming took off 8 bases at V and 0 bases at J, with 8 bases between the two ends. The CDR3 covers 13 residues. CDR1 is LNHNV and CDR2 is YYDKDF in the germline V gene (reference sequence). CDR3 in amino acids: CATGRSSYNEQFF. CDR3 DNA sequence: TGTGCCACCGGACGGAGCTCCTACAATGAGCAGTTCTTC.

CDR3 nucleotide sequence: TGTGCCAGCAGTGATCCCGGGACGGACTTTTGGGAGCAGTACTTC. This codes for CASSDPGTDFWEQYF. The chain links TRBV6-1 to TRBJ2-7; the D call may be TRBD1 or TRBD2 (5 bases each). V dropped 3 bases and J dropped 7 bases, with 19 bases sitting between them. The germline V gene has CDR1 MNHNS and CDR2 SASEGT. The CDR3 covers 15 residues.

The chain combines TRBV3-1 (or the pseudogene TRBV3-2) with TRBJ1-5; tentatively, D is TRBD1 (5 bases). This CDR3 has 14 amino acids. Trimming cost V 4 bases and J 2 bases, with 9 bases left between them. CDR1 is LGHDT and CDR2 is YNNKEL in the germline V gene (reference sequence). DNA for the CDR3: TGTGCCAGCAGCCTCAGGGTGGGCAATCAGCCCCAGCATTTT. Residues: CASSLRVGNQPQHF.

The chain employs TRBV2 and TRBJ2-1; 10 bases fit TRBD1. With 4 bases clipped from V and 5 bases from J, the junction kept 5 bases outside the gene matches. CDR1 and CDR2 from the germline V gene are SNHLY and FYNNEI. There are 15 residues in the CDR3. CDR3 bases: TGTGCCAGCAGTGTAGAGGGACAGGGGAACAATGAGCAGTTCTTC. Translating gives CASSVEGQGNNEQFF.

This clone came up once. The chain carries TRBV6-1 and TRBJ1-4, with D possibly being TRBD1 (6 bases). This CDR3 has 15 residues. CDR1 is MNHNS and CDR2 is SASEGT in the germline V gene. Between the trimmed V and J ends, which lost 0 bases and 4 bases, there was a span of 9 bases. The chain's CDR3 is CASSEAGQHNEKLFF. The CDR3 DNA reads as TGTGCCAGCAGTGAAGCGGGACAACATAATGAAAAACTGTTTTTT.

The rearrangement uses TRBV5-4 and TRBJ1-3; D unclear. The germline V and J ends were trimmed by 1 base and 4 bases, with 6 bases remaining between them. CDR1 and CDR2 (germline): SGHNT, YYREEE (reference sequence). CDR3 length equals 13 residues. CDR3 DNA sequence: TGTGCCAGCAGCTTGCCCCTCGGAAACACCATATATTTT. Translation: CASSLPLGNTIYF.

This chain links TRBV18 with TRBJ1-1, with 7 bases matching TRBD1. J was trimmed by 4 bases and V by 2 bases; bases with no gene match: 7. Germline V CDR1 and CDR2: KGHSH, LQKENI. The CDR3 contains 15 residues. CDR3 DNA: TGTGCCAGCTCACCAGAGGAGGGGGCGGTCACTGAAGCTTTCTTT. Translation gives CASSPEEGAVTEAFF.

The CDR3 sequence: CASSARTAMNTEAFF. The CDR3 nucleotides read TGTGCCAGCAGTGCCCGGACAGCTATGAACACTGAAGCTTTCTTT. The rearrangement links TRBV2 to TRBJ1-1, with TRBD1 as a possible D gene (6 bases). Germline loops: CDR1 SNHLY, CDR2 FYNNEI. V lost 4 bases to trimming and J lost 0 bases, with 12 bases between them. The CDR3 consists of 15 residues.

Points on this clone: Other DNA sequences from this sample encode an identical CDR3 as well. The genes are TRBV30 and TRBJ1-5; D gene ambiguous. V was pared by 0 bases and J by 4 bases, with 7 bases between. In germline, CDR1 is GTSNPN, CDR2 SVGIG (reference sequence). The CDR3 is made up of 13 amino acids. The chain's CDR3 is CAWSVRENQPQHF. CDR3 in DNA: TGTGCCTGGAGTGTTAGAGAAAATCAGCCCCAGCATTTT.

The V gene is TRBV18, the J gene TRBJ1-2, with 12 bases lining up with TRBD1. The germline CDR1 and CDR2 sequences are KGHSH and LQKENI. V was pared by 5 bases and J by 7 bases, with 14 bases of the junction left unmatched. The CDR3 loop spans 17 amino acids. CDR3 sequence (DNA): TGTGCCAGCTCAGTACAGAGAACCGGGACAGGGGGCCTTGGCTACACCTTC. Translation: CASSVQRTGTGGLGYTF. The whole variable domain, remainder taken from reference TRBV18 and TRBJ1-2, is NAGVMQNPRHLVRRRGQEARLRCSPMKGHSHVYWYRQLPEEGLKFMVYLQKENIIDESGMPKERFSAEFPKEGPSILRIQQVVRGDSAAYFCASSVQRTGTGGLGYTFGSGTRLTVV.

The rearrangement uses TRBV19 and TRBJ1-2, with 7 nucleotides matching TRBD1. V shed 5 bases and J 2 bases; nucleotides not matched to a gene: 11. The CDR3 extends over 16 amino acids. Per the germline V gene, CDR1 is LNHDA and CDR2 is SQIVND (reference sequence). The CDR3 reads CASSPPPTGRNYGYTF. CDR3 nucleotides: TGTGCCAGTAGTCCCCCCCCGACAGGGCGGAACTATGGCTACACCTTC. The full variable domain, completed using reference TRBV19 and TRBJ1-2, is DGGITQSPKYLFRKEGQNVTLSCEQNLNHDAMYWYRQDPGQGLRLIYYSQIVNDFQKGDIAEGYSVSREKKESFPLTVTSAQKNPTAFYLCASSPPPTGRNYGYTFGSGTRLTVV.